The rows below give T cell receptor beta chains drawn from one sample of a study of regulatory T cells in long-lasting Graves disease. MiXCR was run by TCRdb on the multiplex PCR reads, yielding one entry per CDR3 protein. The sample lists about 430,000 distinct CDR3 sequences, approximately 16% occurring once. This same sample was also part of a study on T cells in Graves' hyperthyroidism and ophthalmopathy.

The source was peripheral blood mononuclear cells (PBMCs), collected at new diagnosis, from a patient treated with antithyroid drugs. The receptor source for this set is a woman aged 40 to 50 with Graves disease. Both conserved end residues are part of each CDR3. A D gene is named only where the DNA matches it firmly. Part of the rows lack a size; the others show once, few, many or a class for expanded clones.

clone size: few
CDR3 length: 15
J gene: TRBJ1-5
D gene: TRBD1
V gene: TRBV28
CDR3 protein: CANSLSGDRGQPQHF
CDR3 DNA: TGTGCCAACAGTTTAAGTGGCGACAGGGGGCAGCCCCAGCATTTT

clone size: few
CDR3 length: 15
J gene: TRBJ2-5
D gene: NA
V gene: TRBV4-1
CDR3 protein: CASSPNGAVQETQYF
CDR3 DNA: TGCGCCAGCAGCCCGAACGGGGCGGTCCAAGAGACCCAGTACTTC

clone size: many
CDR3 length: 14
J gene: TRBJ2-7
D gene: TRBD1
V gene: TRBV2
CDR3 protein: CASLRERGRYEQYF
CDR3 DNA: TGTGCCAGTTTGAGGGAGAGGGGGCGATACGAGCAGTACTTC

clone size: NA
CDR3 length: 13
J gene: TRBJ1-1
D gene: NA
V gene: TRBV25-1
CDR3 protein: CASSESLDREAFF
CDR3 DNA: TGTGCCAGCAGTGAATCCCTAGACAGGGAAGCTTTCTTT

clone size: many
CDR3 length: 17
J gene: TRBJ1-1
D gene: TRBD1
V gene: TRBV18
CDR3 protein: CASSPAQTGLTDTEAFF
CDR3 DNA: TGTGCCAGCTCACCCGCCCAGACAGGGCTTACCGACACTGAAGCTTTCTTT

clone size: many
CDR3 length: 14
J gene: TRBJ2-5
D gene: TRBD2
V gene: TRBV19
CDR3 protein: CASSDGIAGGTQYF
CDR3 DNA: TGTGCCAGTAGTGACGGGATTGCGGGAGGGACCCAGTACTTC

clone size: NA
CDR3 length: 19
J gene: TRBJ2-3
D gene: TRBD2
V gene: TRBV11-3
CDR3 protein: CASSSGQLTSGSTPDTQYF
CDR3 DNA: TGTGCCAGCAGTTCCGGACAGCTGACTAGCGGGAGTACCCCAGATACGCAGTATTTT

clone size: few
CDR3 length: 12
J gene: TRBJ2-5
D gene: NA
V gene: TRBV5-1
CDR3 protein: CASSQRQETQYF
CDR3 DNA: TGCGCCAGCAGCCAGCGCCAAGAGACCCAGTACTTC

clone size: many
CDR3 length: 12
J gene: TRBJ2-2
D gene: NA
V gene: TRBV7-9
CDR3 protein: CASSLVPEELFF
CDR3 DNA: TGTGCCAGCAGCTTGGTCCCCGAGGAGCTGTTTTTT

clone size: NA
CDR3 length: 15
J gene: TRBJ2-1
D gene: NA
V gene: TRBV15
CDR3 protein: CATSRDLGLQVEQFF
CDR3 DNA: TGTGCCACCAGCAGAGATCTGGGACTCCAGGTGGAGCAGTTCTTC

clone size: many
CDR3 length: 15
J gene: TRBJ2-7
D gene: NA
V gene: TRBV20-1
CDR3 protein: CSAKEVAATNYEQYF
CDR3 DNA: TGCAGTGCTAAGGAGGTGGCGGCGACCAACTACGAGCAGTACTTC

clone size: many
CDR3 length: 13
J gene: TRBJ2-7
D gene: NA
V gene: TRBV11-2
CDR3 protein: CASSSRTAYEQYF
CDR3 DNA: TGTGCCAGCAGCTCAAGGACTGCGTACGAGCAGTACTTC

clone size: few
CDR3 length: 17
J gene: TRBJ1-3
D gene: NA
V gene: TRBV14
CDR3 protein: CASSRRQFGVDGNTIYF
CDR3 DNA: TGTGCCAGCAGCCGAAGACAGTTTGGTGTTGATGGAAACACCATATATTTT

clone size: NA
CDR3 length: 14
J gene: TRBJ2-7
D gene: NA
V gene: TRBV7-2
CDR3 protein: CASSPTTGTYEQYF
CDR3 DNA: TGTGCCAGCAGCCCCACGACTGGAACCTACGAGCAGTACTTC

clone size: many
CDR3 length: 16
J gene: TRBJ2-1
D gene: NA
V gene: TRBV30
CDR3 protein: CAWSALTRISYNEQFF
CDR3 DNA: TGTGCCTGGAGCGCCCTAACTAGGATCTCCTACAATGAGCAGTTCTTC

clone size: many
CDR3 length: 15
J gene: TRBJ2-3
D gene: NA
V gene: TRBV12-3/TRBV12-4
CDR3 protein: CASIAGAGPTDTQYF
CDR3 DNA: TGTGCCAGCATCGCGGGGGCGGGACCCACAGATACGCAGTATTTT

clone size: many
CDR3 length: 16
J gene: TRBJ2-3
D gene: TRBD1
V gene: TRBV29-1
CDR3 protein: CSVEPAQGGGSDTQYF
CDR3 DNA: TGCAGCGTTGAACCTGCACAGGGGGGTGGCTCGGATACGCAGTATTTT

clone size: NA
CDR3 length: 12
J gene: TRBJ2-7
D gene: NA
V gene: TRBV25-1
CDR3 protein: CASTPQGGEQYF
CDR3 DNA: TGTGCCAGCACGCCACAGGGCGGCGAGCAGTACTTC

clone size: few
CDR3 length: 17
J gene: TRBJ2-2
D gene: TRBD2
V gene: TRBV3-1
CDR3 protein: CASTGLAEPIDVGELFF
CDR3 DNA: TGTGCCAGCACTGGACTAGCGGAACCGATCGATGTCGGGGAGCTGTTTTTT

clone size: NA
CDR3 length: 18
J gene: TRBJ1-2
D gene: NA
V gene: TRBV28
CDR3 protein: CASSLFMTARQFNYGYTF
CDR3 DNA: TGTGCCAGCAGTTTATTTATGACGGCAAGACAATTTAACTATGGCTACACCTTC

clone size: many
CDR3 length: 12
J gene: TRBJ2-7
D gene: NA
V gene: TRBV12-3/TRBV12-4
CDR3 protein: CASSLGWDEQYF
CDR3 DNA: TGTGCCAGCAGTTTAGGATGGGACGAGCAGTACTTC

clone size: few
CDR3 length: 11
J gene: TRBJ2-7
D gene: TRBD2
V gene: TRBV7-7
CDR3 protein: CARLALGEQYF
CDR3 DNA: TGTGCTAGACTAGCGTTAGGCGAGCAGTACTTC

clone size: many
CDR3 length: 14
J gene: TRBJ1-5
D gene: NA
V gene: TRBV27
CDR3 protein: CASSPGGTNQPQHF
CDR3 DNA: TGTGCCAGCTCCCCGGGGGGAACCAATCAGCCCCAGCATTTT

clone size: many
CDR3 length: 16
J gene: TRBJ2-1
D gene: TRBD1
V gene: TRBV7-2
CDR3 protein: CASSSGTGDWYNEQFF
CDR3 DNA: TGTGCCAGCAGCTCAGGGACAGGGGACTGGTACAATGAGCAGTTCTTC

clone size: NA
CDR3 length: 15
J gene: TRBJ1-5
D gene: NA
V gene: TRBV19
CDR3 protein: CASKGGGLSDQPQHF
CDR3 DNA: TGTGCCAGTAAAGGGGGGGGGTTGTCGGATCAGCCCCAGCATTTT

clone size: few
CDR3 length: 16
J gene: TRBJ2-1
D gene: NA
V gene: TRBV19
CDR3 protein: CASSPERTISYNEQFF
CDR3 DNA: TGTGCCAGTAGTCCTGAACGGACTATCTCCTACAATGAGCAGTTCTTC

clone size: few
CDR3 length: 15
J gene: TRBJ2-1
D gene: NA
V gene: TRBV7-6
CDR3 protein: CASSQTQGGYNEQFF
CDR3 DNA: TGTGCCAGCAGTCAGACCCAGGGCGGATACAATGAGCAGTTCTTC

clone size: few
CDR3 length: 19
J gene: TRBJ2-3
D gene: TRBD2
V gene: TRBV3-1
CDR3 protein: CASRRAGTWGPGGTDTQYF
CDR3 DNA: TGTGCCAGCAGACGAGCCGGGACCTGGGGACCCGGGGGGACAGATACGCAGTATTTT

clone size: many
CDR3 length: 15
J gene: TRBJ2-7
D gene: NA
V gene: TRBV29-1
CDR3 protein: CSVEDPRPICYEQYF
CDR3 DNA: TGCAGCGTTGAAGATCCCCGCCCTATATGCTACGAGCAGTACTTC

clone size: many
CDR3 length: 18
J gene: TRBJ2-1
D gene: TRBD2
V gene: TRBV12-3/TRBV12-4
CDR3 protein: CASSLRSSGRAAYNEQFF
CDR3 DNA: TGTGCCAGCAGTTTGAGGTCTAGCGGACGTGCGGCCTACAATGAGCAGTTCTTC

clone size: few
CDR3 length: 15
J gene: TRBJ2-7
D gene: NA
V gene: TRBV10-3
CDR3 protein: CAISESNLQTYEQYF
CDR3 DNA: TGTGCCATCAGTGAGTCGAACTTGCAAACCTACGAGCAGTACTTC

clone size: many
CDR3 length: 14
J gene: TRBJ1-4
D gene: NA
V gene: TRBV4-1
CDR3 protein: CASSQGYQGEKLFF
CDR3 DNA: TGCGCCAGCAGCCAAGGATATCAGGGTGAAAAACTGTTTTTT

clone size: many
CDR3 length: 14
J gene: TRBJ2-1
D gene: TRBD2
V gene: TRBV11-2
CDR3 protein: CASSFSGSHNEQFF
CDR3 DNA: TGTGCCAGCAGCTTTAGCGGGAGCCACAATGAGCAGTTCTTC

clone size: NA
CDR3 length: 17
J gene: TRBJ2-1
D gene: TRBD2
V gene: TRBV9
CDR3 protein: CASSSRTSGGGYNEQFF
CDR3 DNA: TGTGCCAGCAGCTCCAGGACTAGCGGAGGAGGATACAATGAGCAGTTCTTC

clone size: NA
CDR3 length: 13
J gene: TRBJ1-2
D gene: NA
V gene: TRBV20-1
CDR3 protein: CSARAGGAWGYTF
CDR3 DNA: TGCAGTGCTAGAGCCGGGGGTGCCTGGGGCTACACCTTC

clone size: many
CDR3 length: 20
J gene: TRBJ2-2
D gene: NA
V gene: TRBV6-5
CDR3 protein: CASSSRWAGMDDPNTGELFF
CDR3 DNA: TGTGCCAGCAGTTCCCGCTGGGCAGGGATGGACGACCCGAACACCGGGGAGCTGTTTTTT

clone size: NA
CDR3 length: 14
J gene: TRBJ2-5
D gene: TRBD1
V gene: TRBV6-1
CDR3 protein: CASKSGQGKETQYF
CDR3 DNA: TGTGCCAGCAAATCAGGACAGGGGAAAGAGACCCAGTACTTC

clone size: many
CDR3 length: 13
J gene: TRBJ2-7
D gene: NA
V gene: TRBV2
CDR3 protein: CASSTDRLYEQYF
CDR3 DNA: TGTGCCAGCAGCACCGACAGGCTTTACGAGCAGTACTTC

clone size: many
CDR3 length: 14
J gene: TRBJ1-1
D gene: NA
V gene: TRBV28
CDR3 protein: CASILDPHRGEAFF
CDR3 DNA: TGTGCCAGCATTTTAGATCCTCACCGGGGGGAAGCTTTCTTT

clone size: NA
CDR3 length: 13
J gene: TRBJ2-5
D gene: NA
V gene: TRBV11-3
CDR3 protein: CASSQGVWGEGFF
CDR3 DNA: TGTGCCAGCAGCCAAGGGGTCTGGGGTGAGGGGTTCTTC

clone size: NA
CDR3 length: 16
J gene: TRBJ1-2
D gene: NA
V gene: TRBV3-1
CDR3 protein: CASSLTAGLTNYGYTF
CDR3 DNA: TGTGCCAGCAGCCTGACGGCGGGACTTACTAACTATGGCTACACCTTC

clone size: NA
CDR3 length: 14
J gene: TRBJ1-3
D gene: NA
V gene: TRBV4-3
CDR3 protein: CASSQDWAGNTIYF
CDR3 DNA: TGCGCCAGCAGCCAAGACTGGGCTGGAAACACCATATATTTT

clone size: NA
CDR3 length: 17
J gene: TRBJ1-2
D gene: NA
V gene: TRBV28
CDR3 protein: CASSLRPVLSLNYGYTF
CDR3 DNA: TGTGCCAGCAGTTTAAGGCCAGTGTTATCCTTAAACTATGGCTACACCTTC

clone size: NA
CDR3 length: 16
J gene: TRBJ1-1
D gene: TRBD1
V gene: TRBV11-2
CDR3 protein: CASSRLPTGMNTEAFF
CDR3 DNA: TGTGCCAGCAGCCGACTACCGACAGGGATGAACACTGAAGCTTTCTTT

clone size: many
CDR3 length: 17
J gene: TRBJ2-6
D gene: TRBD1
V gene: TRBV28
CDR3 protein: CASSLDRAPSGANVLTF
CDR3 DNA: TGTGCCAGCAGCCTAGACAGGGCTCCCTCTGGGGCCAACGTCCTGACTTTC

clone size: many
CDR3 length: 16
J gene: TRBJ2-5
D gene: NA
V gene: TRBV12-3/TRBV12-4
CDR3 protein: CASSQSSRASQETQYF
CDR3 DNA: TGTGCCAGCAGTCAGTCCAGCAGGGCCTCCCAAGAGACCCAGTACTTC

clone size: many
CDR3 length: 15
J gene: TRBJ2-7
D gene: TRBD2
V gene: TRBV30
CDR3 protein: CAWTQGLAGPYEQYF
CDR3 DNA: TGTGCCTGGACCCAAGGACTAGCGGGGCCCTACGAGCAGTACTTC

clone size: many
CDR3 length: 15
J gene: TRBJ2-3
D gene: NA
V gene: TRBV2
CDR3 protein: CASSVTGTSTDTQYF
CDR3 DNA: TGTGCCAGCAGTGTTACAGGGACTAGCACAGATACGCAGTATTTT

clone size: many
CDR3 length: 12
J gene: TRBJ2-7
D gene: TRBD1
V gene: TRBV29-1
CDR3 protein: CSDRQGPYEQYF
CDR3 DNA: TGCAGCGACCGACAGGGTCCCTACGAGCAGTACTTC

clone size: many
CDR3 length: 15
J gene: TRBJ2-1
D gene: TRBD2
V gene: TRBV10-3
CDR3 protein: CAISERLAGRNEQFF
CDR3 DNA: TGTGCCATCAGTGAGAGGCTAGCGGGACGGAATGAGCAGTTCTTC

clone size: few
CDR3 length: 14
J gene: TRBJ1-5
D gene: NA
V gene: TRBV11-3
CDR3 protein: CASSDLSSNQPQHF
CDR3 DNA: TGTGCCAGCAGCGACCTCAGTAGCAATCAGCCCCAGCATTTT

clone size: many
CDR3 length: 18
J gene: TRBJ2-3
D gene: NA
V gene: TRBV20-1
CDR3 protein: CSARDLQTGTSSTDTQYF
CDR3 DNA: TGCAGTGCTAGAGACCTTCAAACAGGGACTTCTAGCACAGATACGCAGTATTTT

clone size: many
CDR3 length: 15
J gene: TRBJ2-1
D gene: TRBD2
V gene: TRBV20-1
CDR3 protein: CSASLSGSSYNEQFF
CDR3 DNA: TGCAGTGCTAGCCTTAGCGGGAGCTCCTACAATGAGCAGTTCTTC

clone size: many
CDR3 length: 14
J gene: TRBJ1-1
D gene: NA
V gene: TRBV7-9
CDR3 protein: CASSFLQPITEAFF
CDR3 DNA: TGTGCCAGCAGCTTCTTACAACCCATCACTGAAGCTTTCTTT

clone size: few
CDR3 length: 12
J gene: TRBJ1-2
D gene: NA
V gene: TRBV27
CDR3 protein: CASSFNRQVYTF
CDR3 DNA: TGTGCCAGCAGTTTCAATCGACAGGTCTACACCTTC

clone size: NA
CDR3 length: 17
J gene: TRBJ2-5
D gene: NA
V gene: TRBV6-5
CDR3 protein: CASSYPSNLVEQETQYF
CDR3 DNA: TGTGCCAGCAGTTACCCTTCCAACCTAGTCGAGCAAGAGACCCAGTACTTC

clone size: many
CDR3 length: 11
J gene: TRBJ2-5
D gene: NA
V gene: TRBV2
CDR3 protein: CASSEQETQYF
CDR3 DNA: TGTGCCAGCAGCGAACAAGAGACCCAGTACTTC

clone size: few
CDR3 length: 15
J gene: TRBJ2-2
D gene: NA
V gene: TRBV20-1
CDR3 protein: CSARGGTANTGELFF
CDR3 DNA: TGCAGTGCTAGAGGAGGGACGGCGAACACCGGGGAGCTGTTTTTT

clone size: many
CDR3 length: 12
J gene: TRBJ2-1
D gene: NA
V gene: TRBV29-1
CDR3 protein: CSVVGFYNEQFF
CDR3 DNA: TGCAGCGTTGTGGGGTTCTACAATGAGCAGTTCTTC